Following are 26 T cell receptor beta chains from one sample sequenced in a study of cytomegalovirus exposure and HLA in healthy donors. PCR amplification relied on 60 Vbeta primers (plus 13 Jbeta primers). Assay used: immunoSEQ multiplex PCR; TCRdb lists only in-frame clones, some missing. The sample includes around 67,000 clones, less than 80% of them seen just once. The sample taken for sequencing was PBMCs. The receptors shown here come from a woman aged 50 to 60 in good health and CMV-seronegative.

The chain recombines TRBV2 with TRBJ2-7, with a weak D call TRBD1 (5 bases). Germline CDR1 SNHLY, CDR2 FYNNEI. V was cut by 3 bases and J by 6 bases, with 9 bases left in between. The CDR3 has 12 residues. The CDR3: CASSEWGAEQYF. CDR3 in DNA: TGTGCCAGCAGTGAGTGGGGCGCCGAGCAGTACTTC.

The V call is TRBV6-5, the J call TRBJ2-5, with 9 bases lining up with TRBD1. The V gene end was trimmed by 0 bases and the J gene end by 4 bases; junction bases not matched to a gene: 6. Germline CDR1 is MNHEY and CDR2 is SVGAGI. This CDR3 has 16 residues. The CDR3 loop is CASSYSWTGVGETQYF. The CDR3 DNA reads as TGTGCCAGCAGTTACTCCTGGACAGGGGTAGGAGAGACCCAGTACTTC.

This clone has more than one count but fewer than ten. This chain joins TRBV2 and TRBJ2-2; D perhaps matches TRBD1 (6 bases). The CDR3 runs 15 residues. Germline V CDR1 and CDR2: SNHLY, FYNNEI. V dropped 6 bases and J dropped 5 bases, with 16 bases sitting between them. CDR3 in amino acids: CASSVGQRGTGELFF. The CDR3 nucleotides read TGTGCCAGCAGCGTGGGACAACGAGGGACCGGGGAGCTGTTTTTT.

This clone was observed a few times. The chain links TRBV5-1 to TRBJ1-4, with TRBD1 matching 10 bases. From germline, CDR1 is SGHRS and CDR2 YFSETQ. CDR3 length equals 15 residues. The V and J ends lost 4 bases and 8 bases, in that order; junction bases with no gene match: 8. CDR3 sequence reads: CASSNGQGGDEKLFF. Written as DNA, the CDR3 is TGCGCCAGCAGCAACGGACAGGGGGGAGACGAAAAACTGTTTTTT.

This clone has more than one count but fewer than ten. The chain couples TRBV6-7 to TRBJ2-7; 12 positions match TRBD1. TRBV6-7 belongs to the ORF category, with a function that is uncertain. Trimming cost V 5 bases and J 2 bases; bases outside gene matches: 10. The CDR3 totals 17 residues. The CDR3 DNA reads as TGTGCCAGCAGTCGGGCCGGGACAGGGGGCGAAACCTACGAGCAGTACTTC. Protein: CASSRAGTGGETYEQYF.

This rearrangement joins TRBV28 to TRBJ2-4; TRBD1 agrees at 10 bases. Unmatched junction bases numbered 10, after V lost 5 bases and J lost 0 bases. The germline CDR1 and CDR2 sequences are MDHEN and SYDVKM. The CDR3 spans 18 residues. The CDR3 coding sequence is TGTGCCAGCAGTGAGACAGGGGGCGCGCCTTTAGCCAAAAACATTCAGTACTTC. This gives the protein CASSETGGAPLAKNIQYF. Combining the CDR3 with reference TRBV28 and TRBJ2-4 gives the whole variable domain DVKVTQSSRYLVKRTGEKVFLECVQDMDHENMFWYRQDPGLGLRLIYFSYDVKMKEKGDIPEGYSVSREKKERFSLILESASTNQTSMYLCASSETGGAPLAKNIQYFGAGTRLSVL.

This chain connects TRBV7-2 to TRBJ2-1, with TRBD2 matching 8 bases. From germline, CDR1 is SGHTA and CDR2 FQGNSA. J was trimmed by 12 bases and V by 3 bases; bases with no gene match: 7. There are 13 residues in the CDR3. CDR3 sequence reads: CASSFLGGRTQFF. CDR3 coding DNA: TGTGCCAGCAGCTTTTTGGGCGGGAGGACGCAGTTCTTC.

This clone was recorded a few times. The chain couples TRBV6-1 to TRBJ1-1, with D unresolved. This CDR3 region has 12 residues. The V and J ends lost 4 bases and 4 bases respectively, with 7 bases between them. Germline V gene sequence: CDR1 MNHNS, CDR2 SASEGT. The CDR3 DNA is TGTGCCAGCAGTGGAGGGCGCACTGAAGCTTTCTTT. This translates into CASSGGRTEAFF.

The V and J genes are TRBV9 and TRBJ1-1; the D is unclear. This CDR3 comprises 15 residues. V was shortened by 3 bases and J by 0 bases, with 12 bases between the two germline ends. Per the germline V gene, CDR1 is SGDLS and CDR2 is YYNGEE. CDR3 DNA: TGTGCCAGCAGCGCCCTCACAGTCATGAACACTGAAGCTTTCTTT. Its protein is CASSALTVMNTEAFF.

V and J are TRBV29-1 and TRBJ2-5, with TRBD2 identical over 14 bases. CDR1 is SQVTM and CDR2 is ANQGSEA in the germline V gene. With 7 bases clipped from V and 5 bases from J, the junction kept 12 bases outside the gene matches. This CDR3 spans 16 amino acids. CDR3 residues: CSASTSGRAQSETQYF. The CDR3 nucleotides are TGCAGCGCCTCGACTAGCGGGAGGGCCCAGAGCGAGACCCAGTACTTC.

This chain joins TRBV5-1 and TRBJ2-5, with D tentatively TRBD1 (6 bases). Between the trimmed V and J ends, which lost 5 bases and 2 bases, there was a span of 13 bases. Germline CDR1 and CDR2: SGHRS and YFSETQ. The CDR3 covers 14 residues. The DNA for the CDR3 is TGCGCCAGCAGATCGGACAGTGCACAAGAGACCCAGTACTTC. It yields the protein CASRSDSAQETQYF.

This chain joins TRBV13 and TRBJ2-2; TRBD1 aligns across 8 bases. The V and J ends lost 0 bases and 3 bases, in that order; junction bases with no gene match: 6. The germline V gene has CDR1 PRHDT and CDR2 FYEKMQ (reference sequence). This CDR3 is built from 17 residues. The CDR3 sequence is CASSLGLTGEDTGELFF. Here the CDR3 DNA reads TGTGCCAGCAGCTTAGGGTTGACAGGGGAGGACACCGGGGAGCTGTTTTTT.

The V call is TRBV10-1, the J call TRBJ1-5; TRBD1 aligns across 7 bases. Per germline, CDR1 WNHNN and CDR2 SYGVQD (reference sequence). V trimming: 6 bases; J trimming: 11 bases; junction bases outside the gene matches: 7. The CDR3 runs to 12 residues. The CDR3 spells CASRPGQASQHF. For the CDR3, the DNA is TGCGCCAGCAGACCTGGACAGGCGTCCCAGCATTTT.

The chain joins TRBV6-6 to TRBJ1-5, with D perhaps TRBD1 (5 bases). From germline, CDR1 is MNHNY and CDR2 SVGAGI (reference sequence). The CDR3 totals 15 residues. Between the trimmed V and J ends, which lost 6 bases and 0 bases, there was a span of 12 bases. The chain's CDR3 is CASSTTDYSNQPQHF. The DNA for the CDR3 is TGTGCCAGCAGCACGACAGATTATAGCAATCAGCCCCAGCATTTT.

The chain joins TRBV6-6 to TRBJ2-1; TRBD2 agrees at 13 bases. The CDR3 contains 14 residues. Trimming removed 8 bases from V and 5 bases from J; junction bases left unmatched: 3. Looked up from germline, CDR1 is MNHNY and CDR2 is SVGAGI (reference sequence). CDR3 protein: CASGTSGKDNEQFF. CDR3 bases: TGTGCCAGCGGGACTAGCGGGAAAGACAATGAGCAGTTCTTC.

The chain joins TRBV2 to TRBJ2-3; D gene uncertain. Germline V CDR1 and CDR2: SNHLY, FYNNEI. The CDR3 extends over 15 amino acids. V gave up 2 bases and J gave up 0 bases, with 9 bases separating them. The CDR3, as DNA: TGTGCCAGCAGTGAATGGTTAACTAGCACAGATACGCAGTATTTT. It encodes CASSEWLTSTDTQYF.

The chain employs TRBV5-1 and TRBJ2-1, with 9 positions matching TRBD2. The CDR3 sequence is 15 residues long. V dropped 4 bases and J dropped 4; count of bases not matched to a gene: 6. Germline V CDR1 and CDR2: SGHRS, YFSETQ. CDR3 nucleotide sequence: TGCGCCAGCAGCACTTTAGCGGGAGTGTACAATGAGCAGTTCTTC. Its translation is CASSTLAGVYNEQFF.

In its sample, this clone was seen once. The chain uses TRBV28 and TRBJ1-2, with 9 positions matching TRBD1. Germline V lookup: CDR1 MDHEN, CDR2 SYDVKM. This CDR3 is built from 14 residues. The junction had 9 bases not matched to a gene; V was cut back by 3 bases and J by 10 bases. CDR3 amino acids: CASSFNNRGPSYTF. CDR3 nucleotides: TGTGCCAGCAGTTTCAATAACAGGGGGCCCTCCTACACCTTC.

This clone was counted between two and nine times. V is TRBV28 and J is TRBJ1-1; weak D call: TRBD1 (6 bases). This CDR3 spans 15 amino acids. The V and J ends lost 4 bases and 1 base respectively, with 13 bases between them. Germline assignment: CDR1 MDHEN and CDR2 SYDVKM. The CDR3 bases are TGTGCCAGCAGTTCGGGGGGACATTCGAACACTGAAGCTTTCTTT. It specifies CASSSGGHSNTEAFF.

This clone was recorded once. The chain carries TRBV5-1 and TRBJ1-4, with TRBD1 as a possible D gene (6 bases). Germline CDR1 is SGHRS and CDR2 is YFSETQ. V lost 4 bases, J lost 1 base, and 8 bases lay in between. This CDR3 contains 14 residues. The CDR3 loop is CASSLQGTNEKLFF. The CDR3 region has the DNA TGCGCCAGCAGCCTACAGGGAACTAATGAAAAACTGTTTTTT.

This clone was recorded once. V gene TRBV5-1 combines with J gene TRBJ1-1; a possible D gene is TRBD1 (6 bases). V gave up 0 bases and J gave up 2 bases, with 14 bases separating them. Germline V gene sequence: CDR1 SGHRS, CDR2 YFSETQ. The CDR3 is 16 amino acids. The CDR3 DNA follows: TGCGCCAGCAGCTTGGGTGTTTTGGGACACAACACTGAAGCTTTCTTT. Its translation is CASSLGVLGHNTEAFF. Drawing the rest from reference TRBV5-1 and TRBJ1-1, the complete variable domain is KAGVTQTPRYLIKTRGQQVTLSCSPISGHRSVSWYQQTPGQGLQFLFEYFSETQRNKGNFPGRFSGRQFSNSRSEMNVSTLELGDSALYLCASSLGVLGHNTEAFFGQGTRLTVV.

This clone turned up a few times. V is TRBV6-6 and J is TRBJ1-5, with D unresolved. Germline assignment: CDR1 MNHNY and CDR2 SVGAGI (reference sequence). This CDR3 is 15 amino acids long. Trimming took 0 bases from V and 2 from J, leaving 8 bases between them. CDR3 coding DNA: TGTGCCAGCAGTTACTCGACGGAGGGCAATCAGCCCCAGCATTTT. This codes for CASSYSTEGNQPQHF.

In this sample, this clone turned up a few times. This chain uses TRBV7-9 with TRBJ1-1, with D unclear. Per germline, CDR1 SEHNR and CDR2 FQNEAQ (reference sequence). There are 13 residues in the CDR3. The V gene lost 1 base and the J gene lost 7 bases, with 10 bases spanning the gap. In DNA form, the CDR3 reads TGTGCCAGCAGCTTAGACATGGACTTTGAAGCTTTCTTT. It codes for CASSLDMDFEAFF.

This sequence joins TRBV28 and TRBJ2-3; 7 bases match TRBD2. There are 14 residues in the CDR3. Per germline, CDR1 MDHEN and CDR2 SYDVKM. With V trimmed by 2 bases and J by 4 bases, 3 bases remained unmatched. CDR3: CASSLAGDSDTQYF. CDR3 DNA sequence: TGTGCCAGCAGTTTAGCGGGAGATTCAGATACGCAGTATTTT.

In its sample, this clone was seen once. The CDR3 sequence is CSVRRGGNEKLFF. The CDR3 DNA reads TGCAGCGTTCGCCGGGGTGGTAATGAAAAACTGTTTTTT. The V gene is TRBV29-1, the J gene TRBJ1-4, with unresolved D. Trimming removed 5 bases at V and 4 bases at J, with 11 bases between. The germline CDR1 and CDR2 sequences are SQVTM and ANQGSEA. This CDR3 contains 13 residues.

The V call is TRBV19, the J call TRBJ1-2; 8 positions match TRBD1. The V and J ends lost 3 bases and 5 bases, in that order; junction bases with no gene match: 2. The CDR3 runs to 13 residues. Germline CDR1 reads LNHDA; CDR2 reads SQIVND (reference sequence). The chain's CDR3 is CASSITGGYGYTF. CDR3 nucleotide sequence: TGTGCCAGTAGTATCACAGGGGGGTATGGCTACACCTTC.